The 23 T cell receptor beta chains in this list originate from one sample, sequenced in a study of blood T cell repertoires in COVID-19. The data were produced by immunoSEQ multiplex PCR, yet TCRdb's version contains in-frame clones alone and is incomplete. This table has some 190,000 clones, over 75% appearing once. The sequencing input was peripheral blood. All receptors come from a woman aged 50 to 60 with acute or convalescent COVID-19.

V gene TRBV5-1 combines with J gene TRBJ1-1; D remains ambiguous. The V end was cut by 4 bases, the J end by 0 bases, with 7 bases between. The CDR3 runs 13 residues. The germline gives CDR1 SGHRS, CDR2 YFSETQ. The CDR3 DNA follows: TGCGCCAGCAGCCTGCGATTGAACACTGAAGCTTTCTTT. It encodes CASSLRLNTEAFF.

The chain carries TRBV18 and TRBJ1-5; TRBD1 might be the D (5 bases). The CDR3 extends over 16 amino acids. With 3 bases removed from V and 1 base from J, the gap between germline ends came to 13 bases. Germline V gene sequence: CDR1 KGHSH, CDR2 LQKENI. DNA of the CDR3: TGTGCCAGCTCACCTGTTCCGGGGGGGAGCAATCAGCCCCAGCATTTT. This gives the protein CASSPVPGGSNQPQHF.

The chain couples TRBV12-5 to TRBJ1-5; D unresolved. This CDR3 is built from 12 residues. CDR1 is LGHNT and CDR2 is FRNRAP in the germline V gene. V was clipped by 4 bases and J by 7 bases, with 8 bases between them. CDR3 sequence reads: CASGSPGQPQHF. The DNA for the CDR3 is TGTGCTAGTGGTTCCCCGGGGCAGCCCCAGCATTTT.

The rearrangement uses TRBV6-5 and TRBJ2-7; TRBD2 matches 8 bases. Germline assignment: CDR1 MNHEY and CDR2 SVGAGI. V lost 7 bases, J lost 5 bases, and 13 bases stayed unmatched. The CDR3 sequence is 15 residues long. The DNA for the CDR3 is TGTGCCAGCAACCCCGGGGGGGGGCTCAAGCACGAGCAGTACTTC. Amino acids: CASNPGGGLKHEQYF.

CDR3 DNA sequence: TGTGCCATCAGTGAACCCTCAGGGGCCAATGAAAAACTGTTTTTT. Translating it yields CAISEPSGANEKLFF. The chain combines TRBV10-3 with TRBJ1-4, with a possible D match to TRBD1 (6 bases). V lost 3 bases to trimming and J lost 5 bases, with 13 bases between them. The CDR3 extends over 15 amino acids. The germline gives CDR1 ENHRY, CDR2 SYGVKD.

As for this clone: This sample also contains other DNA sequences that code for the same CDR3. The rearrangement joins TRBV6-5 to TRBJ2-2, with 9 positions matching TRBD1. Germline V CDR1 and CDR2: MNHEY, SVGAGI. The CDR3 is 16 residues long. With 0 bases clipped from V and 5 bases from J, the junction kept 4 bases outside the gene matches. CDR3 sequence (DNA): TGTGCCAGCAGTTACTCCCGACAGGGGGGAACCGGGGAGCTGTTTTTT. Protein: CASSYSRQGGTGELFF.

This chain connects TRBV7-2 to TRBJ2-7, with a possible D match to TRBD2 (5 bases). The germline V gene encodes CDR1 SGHTA and CDR2 FQGNSA. This CDR3 contains 15 residues. Deletions cut 1 base from V and 2 bases from J, with 12 bases between. CDR3 loop: CASSLEARAAYEQYF. In nucleotides, the CDR3 is TGTGCCAGCAGCTTAGAGGCTAGAGCGGCCTACGAGCAGTACTTC.

The DNA for the CDR3 is TGTGCCAGCGCCCCGGGGACCGGGGAGCTGTTTTTT. Protein: CASAPGTGELFF. The V and J genes are TRBV28 and TRBJ2-2; D is possibly TRBD2 (5 bases). Trimming took off 8 bases at V and 5 bases at J, with 9 bases between the two ends. The CDR3 sequence is 12 residues long. Germline CDR1 reads MDHEN; CDR2 reads SYDVKM.

By its share, this clone is medium-sized. The rearrangement links TRBV2 to TRBJ1-4; the D is unclear. V was shortened by 7 bases and J by 4 bases, with 13 bases between the two germline ends. Germline values: CDR1 SNHLY, CDR2 FYNNEI. This CDR3 has 14 residues. The CDR3 DNA is TGTGCCAGCAAGGATAGCCGGATTAATGAAAAACTGTTTTTT. This codes for CASKDSRINEKLFF. The full variable domain, rest sourced from reference TRBV2 and TRBJ1-4, is EPEVTQTPSHQVTQMGQEVILRCVPISNHLYFYWYRQILGQKVEFLVSFYNNEISEKSEIFDDQFSVERPDGSNFTLKIRSTKLEDSAMYFCASKDSRINEKLFFGSGTQLSVL.

This clone was counted once. The gene calls are TRBV7-6 and TRBJ2-3, with 9 nucleotides matching TRBD2. J gave up 0 bases and V 5 bases, and 12 bases lay outside the gene matches. This CDR3 contains 18 residues. The germline CDR1 and CDR2 sequences are SGHVS and FNYEAQ. As DNA, the CDR3 is TGTGCCAGCAGCCTAAGGGGTAGCGGGGGAGGTAGCACAGATACGCAGTATTTT. It translates to CASSLRGSGGGSTDTQYF.

This chain's CDR3 is CASSLRTLNTEAFF. CDR3 nucleotide sequence: TGTGCCAGCAGCTTAAGGACATTGAACACTGAAGCTTTCTTT. The V gene is TRBV7-2, the J gene TRBJ1-1; TRBD1 might be the D (5 bases). The CDR3 is made up of 14 amino acids. With 2 bases removed from V and 0 bases from J, the gap between germline ends came to 7 bases. Per germline, CDR1 SGHTA and CDR2 FQGNSA.

V usage is TRBV19 and J usage is TRBJ2-7; 9 bases match TRBD1. The germline V gene encodes CDR1 LNHDA and CDR2 SQIVND (reference sequence). The CDR3 runs to 14 residues. The V gene end was trimmed by 8 bases and the J gene end by 1 base; junction bases not matched to a gene: 6. CDR3 region: CASGSGTGSYEQYF. CDR3 sequence (DNA): TGTGCCAGTGGCTCCGGGACAGGGTCCTACGAGCAGTACTTC.

Only one count was recorded for this clone. V usage is TRBV9 and J usage is TRBJ2-7; D is perhaps TRBD1 (6 bases). CDR1 and CDR2 from the germline V gene are SGDLS and YYNGEE. The CDR3 extends over 16 amino acids. Trimming pared 0 bases from V and 2 bases from J, leaving 15 bases between. CDR3 bases: TGTGCCAGCAGCGTAGCCGGCCAGGGGACGGCCTACGAGCAGTACTTC. This translates into CASSVAGQGTAYEQYF.

V gene TRBV2 combines with J gene TRBJ2-1, with 7 bases that match TRBD1. V gave up 8 bases and J gave up 4 bases; unmatched junction bases: 11. This CDR3 has 15 residues. In germline, CDR1 is SNHLY, CDR2 FYNNEI. The CDR3 loop reads CASELGDSLYNEQFF. As DNA, the CDR3 is TGTGCCAGCGAGTTAGGGGACAGCTTATACAATGAGCAGTTCTTC.

The CDR3 protein is CASSHLLGEQYF. CDR3 sequence (DNA): TGCGCCAGCAGCCACTTACTAGGAGAGCAGTACTTC. The chain is built from TRBV4-1 and TRBJ2-7, with D perhaps matching TRBD2 (5 bases). Germline loops: CDR1 MGHRA, CDR2 YSYEKL. This CDR3 is built from 12 residues. Trimming pared 3 bases from V and 7 bases from J, leaving 10 bases between.

The V call is TRBV4-1, the J call TRBJ2-1, with 7 bases lining up with TRBD1. CDR1 and CDR2 from the germline V gene are MGHRA and YSYEKL. Unmatched junction bases numbered 3, after V lost 1 base and J lost 0 bases. The CDR3 sequence is 16 residues long. The CDR3 bases are TGCGCCAGCAGCCAAGGACAGGGCAGCTCCTACAATGAGCAGTTCTTC. It encodes CASSQGQGSSYNEQFF.

This rearrangement joins TRBV5-1 to TRBJ1-2; TRBD1 aligns across 8 bases. The germline CDR1 and CDR2 sequences are SGHRS and YFSETQ. The CDR3 consists of 16 residues. V gave up 3 bases and J gave up 8 bases; unmatched junction bases: 15. CDR3 in DNA: TGCGCCAGCAGCTACCAGGGGGCGGAGGCCGGAGGGGGCTACACCTTC. This gives the protein CASSYQGAEAGGGYTF.

The chain combines TRBV5-5 with TRBJ2-2; TRBD1 might be the D (5 bases). The CDR3 has 16 amino acids. In germline, CDR1 is SGHKS, CDR2 YYEKEE (reference sequence). V gave up 0 bases and J gave up 1 base, with 10 bases separating them. The CDR3 loop reads CASSLGVQVNTGELFF. Here the CDR3 DNA reads TGTGCCAGCAGCTTGGGAGTACAGGTGAACACCGGGGAGCTGTTTTTT.

J is TRBJ2-2 and V is TRBV4-3, with D tentatively TRBD2 (5 bases). Germline lookup yields CDR1 LGHNA and CDR2 YSLEER. CDR3 length: 16 residues. V lost 1 base and J 4 bases, leaving 13 bases between the germline ends. The CDR3 nucleotides read TGCGCCAGCAGCCAAGTTACAGCGGTGGCCACCGGGGAGCTGTTTTTT. Amino acid sequence: CASSQVTAVATGELFF.

V usage is TRBV27 and J usage is TRBJ1-2, with 8 bases identical to TRBD1. Germline trimming cut 2 bases from V and 8 bases from J; bases unmatched to any gene: 4. CDR3 length equals 13 residues. CDR1 and CDR2 from the germline V gene are MNHEY and SMNVEV (reference sequence). CDR3 sequence: CASSLSGTGGYTF. The DNA of the CDR3 is TGTGCCAGCAGTTTAAGCGGGACAGGAGGCTACACCTTC.

V is TRBV5-8 and J is TRBJ2-5; no clear D gene. The germline V gene has CDR1 SGHTS and CDR2 YDEGEE. Trimming took 0 bases from V and 7 from J, leaving 13 bases between them. The CDR3 runs to 14 residues. For the CDR3, the DNA is TGTGCCAGCAGCTTGGGGCCCGGGTCCGGGACCCAGTACTTC. It encodes CASSLGPGSGTQYF.

J is TRBJ1-1 and V is TRBV18, with 8 bases aligning to TRBD1. The V gene's germline CDR1 is KGHSH and CDR2 LQKENI. CDR3 length equals 13 residues. V dropped 2 bases and J dropped 11; count of bases not matched to a gene: 7. CDR3 bases: TGTGCCAGCTCACCAGAACGACAGGGGATGGCTTTCTTT. Its protein product is CASSPERQGMAFF.

The chain couples TRBV30 to TRBJ1-1, with D maybe TRBD1 (6 bases). V was pared by 3 bases and J by 1 base, with 9 bases between. Germline assignment: CDR1 GTSNPN and CDR2 SVGIG (reference sequence). The CDR3 has 13 amino acids. CDR3 in amino acids: CAWRDSRNTEAFF. The CDR3 DNA follows: TGTGCCTGGAGGGACAGCCGGAACACTGAAGCTTTCTTT.